A selection of T cell receptor beta chains follows, all from one sample in a study of post-analysis software for immune sequencing data. TCRdb re-analysed the PCR reads in MiXCR, keeping a single row per CDR3 protein. The table lists approximately 460,000 distinct CDR3 sequences, around 40% of them singletons. The sample consisted of blood. These TCRs come from a girl aged 5-17 years with multiple sclerosis. Each CDR3 is given with its conserved first and last residue.

V,length,J,CDR3
TRBV5-1,14,TRBJ1-1,CASMMGQGNTEAFF
TRBV28,15,TRBJ2-3,CTSSPVVLSTDTQYF
TRBV5-1,19,TRBJ2-3,CASSLPKIPGLAGVDTQYF
TRBV7-2,15,TRBJ2-5,CASSRMERGAETQYF
TRBV6-5,17,TRBJ2-1,CASSLAGGPSGYNEQFF
TRBV7-9,19,TRBJ2-7,CASSFLGLKREYLLAEQYF
TRBV29-1,15,TRBJ2-1,CSVEGGPGSYNEQFF
TRBV6-4,14,TRBJ2-5,CASSSQIMIETQYF
TRBV14,14,TRBJ1-1,CASSQGQQNTEAFF
TRBV7-2,16,TRBJ2-1,CASSHPVRSSYNEQFF
TRBV5-1,13,TRBJ2-7,CASSFRGSYEQYF
TRBV20-1,13,TRBJ2-5,CSARVPGEETQYF
TRBV2,16,TRBJ2-1,CASSDMGRGTGNEQFF
TRBV7-2,14,TRBJ1-1,CASSLTAGNTEAFF
TRBV3-1,14,TRBJ2-5,CASSRSGTEETQYF
TRBV27,19,TRBJ2-3,CASRTKRASGQLSTDTQYF
TRBV7-9,15,TRBJ2-1,CASQRGELSYNEQFF
TRBV6-2/TRBV6-3,14,TRBJ1-1,CASSYANRLDEAFF
TRBV9,17,TRBJ2-7,CASSVGQEGVGPYEQYF
TRBV20-1,14,TRBJ2-3,CSAAGPSSTDTQYF
TRBV6-4,16,TRBJ2-3,CASSEHRGEGTDTQYF
TRBV12-3/TRBV12-4,14,TRBJ2-5,CASSIPGIQETQYF
TRBV28,15,TRBJ2-1,CASSTNGQGVSEQFF
TRBV20-1,16,TRBJ2-1,CSATRQGRGSYNEQFF
TRBV20-1,12,TRBJ2-3,CSARSRADTQYF
TRBV9,14,TRBJ1-2,CASSGQGYGDGYTF
TRBV29-1,15,TRBJ2-7,CSVEDRDKSSYEQYF
TRBV21-1,16,TRBJ2-1,CASSKALNGRMDEQFF